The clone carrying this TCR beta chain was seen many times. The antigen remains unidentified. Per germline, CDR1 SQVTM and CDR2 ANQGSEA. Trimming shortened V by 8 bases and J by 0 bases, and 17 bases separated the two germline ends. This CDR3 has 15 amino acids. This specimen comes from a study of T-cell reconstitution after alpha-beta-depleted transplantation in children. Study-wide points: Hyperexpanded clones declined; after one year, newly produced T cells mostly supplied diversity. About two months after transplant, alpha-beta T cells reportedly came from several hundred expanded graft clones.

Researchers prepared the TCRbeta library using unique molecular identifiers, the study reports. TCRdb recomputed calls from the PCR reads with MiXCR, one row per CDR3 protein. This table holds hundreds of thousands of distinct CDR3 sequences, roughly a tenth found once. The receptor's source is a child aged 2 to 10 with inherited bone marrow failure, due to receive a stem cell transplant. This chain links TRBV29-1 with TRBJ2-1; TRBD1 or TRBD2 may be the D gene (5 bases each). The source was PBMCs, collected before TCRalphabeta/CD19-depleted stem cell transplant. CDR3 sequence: CSTPTWGSSYNEQFF. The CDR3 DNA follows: TGCAGCACCCCAACGTGGGGGAGCTCCTACAATGAGCAGTTCTTC.